One and the same sample provided the 11 T cell receptor beta chains below, sequenced in a study of shared clonotypes between healthy human individuals. TCRdb's copy holds only in-frame clones and misses some; the assay was immunoSEQ multiplex PCR. The sample contains about 2,500,000 clones, around nine tenths of which appear only once. Sequencing used naive CD4+ T cells sorted from blood. Specified subset: CD45RA+ positively selected. Receptor source: a man in his late teens or twenties in good health.

In the case of this clone: One end of the junction is discordant with germline, which a read error may explain. The CDR3 is CASSYSRDSGNEQYF. The CDR3 bases are TGTGCCAGCAGCTACTCACGGGACTCAGGAAACGAGCAGTACTTC. The chain is built from TRBV6-5 and TRBJ2-7; D is possibly TRBD2 (6 bases). The CDR3 runs 15 residues. Germline V CDR1 and CDR2: MNHEY, SVGAGI.

The rearrangement uses TRBV4-3 and TRBJ1-4, with 7 bases matching TRBD1. CDR3 length: 16 residues. CDR1 and CDR2 (germline): LGHNA, YSLEER. The V gene end was trimmed by 0 bases and the J gene end by 8 bases; junction bases not matched to a gene: 9. The CDR3 bases are TGCGCCAGCAGCCAAGACGACGTGACAGGGAGCGAAAAACTGTTTTTT. It translates to CASSQDDVTGSEKLFF.

This clone was seen a single time. The rearrangement uses TRBV6-6 and TRBJ1-5; maybe TRBD1 (6 bases). The CDR3 totals 15 residues. Trimming took off 5 bases at V and 1 base at J, with 12 bases between the two ends. CDR1 is MNHNY and CDR2 is SVGAGI in the germline V gene (reference sequence). CDR3 amino acids: CASSATGTSNQPQHF. The CDR3 region has the DNA TGTGCCAGCAGTGCCACCGGGACAAGCAATCAGCCCCAGCATTTT.

This rearrangement joins TRBV7-9 to TRBJ2-3; 13 nucleotides align to TRBD2. The CDR3 is 16 residues long. CDR1 and CDR2 (germline): SEHNR, FQNEAQ (reference sequence). V gave up 5 bases and J gave up 0 bases; unmatched junction bases: 2. Here the CDR3 DNA reads TGTGCCAGCAGCCCGGGACTAGCGGGGAGCACAGATACGCAGTATTTT. It encodes CASSPGLAGSTDTQYF. The variable domain in full, with the rest retrieved from reference TRBV7-9 and TRBJ2-3, is DTGVSQNPRHKITKRGQNVTFRCDPISEHNRLYWYRQTLGQGPEFLTYFQNEAQLEKSRLLSDRFSAERPKGSFSTLEIQRTEQGDSAMYLCASSPGLAGSTDTQYFGPGTRLTVL.

The chain links TRBV28 to TRBJ2-7; 8 positions match TRBD2. This CDR3 spans 15 amino acids. The V segment lost 2 bases and the J segment 6 bases; nucleotides outside the gene matches: 9. Germline V CDR1 and CDR2: MDHEN, SYDVKM. In DNA form, the CDR3 reads TGTGCCAGCAGTTTACCGGGACTAGTAGAGTCCGAGCAGTACTTC. This codes for CASSLPGLVESEQYF.

V and J are TRBV6-5 and TRBJ1-2; 7 bases agree with TRBD1. The CDR3 has 15 amino acids. CDR1 is MNHEY and CDR2 is SVGAGI in the germline V gene. The V gene end was trimmed by 7 bases and the J gene end by 1 base; junction bases not matched to a gene: 9. The CDR3 reads CASTARGTDNYGYTF. The CDR3 nucleotides read TGTGCCAGCACCGCCCGGGGGACAGATAACTATGGCTACACCTTC.

The chain combines TRBV7-2 with TRBJ2-4; D is unresolved. Germline-derived CDR1 and CDR2 are SGHTA and FQGNSA. This CDR3 comprises 16 residues. The V end was cut by 1 base, the J end by 0 bases, with 10 bases between. The CDR3 is CASSLGPMAAKNIQYF. In DNA, the CDR3 is TGTGCCAGCAGCTTAGGCCCTATGGCAGCCAAAAACATTCAGTACTTC.

V is TRBV7-9 and J is TRBJ1-4, with 8 bases lining up with TRBD1. Germline CDR1 SEHNR, CDR2 FQNEAQ (reference sequence). The CDR3 is 15 amino acids. J lost 4 bases, V lost 4 bases, and 5 bases had no gene match. The CDR3 DNA is TGTGCCAGCAGCTCCTCAGGGGGCCTTAATGAAAAACTGTTTTTT. It encodes CASSSSGGLNEKLFF. Looking up the rest from reference TRBV7-9 and TRBJ1-4 gives the full variable domain: DTGVSQNPRHKITKRGQNVTFRCDPISEHNRLYWYRQTLGQGPEFLTYFQNEAQLEKSRLLSDRFSAERPKGSFSTLEIQRTEQGDSAMYLCASSSSGGLNEKLFFGSGTQLSVL.

This chain joins TRBV7-9 and TRBJ2-1; 9 bases match TRBD2. The CDR3 is 14 residues long. After removal of 3 bases from V and 7 bases from J, the junction contained 4 bases not matched to a gene. Germline-derived CDR1 and CDR2 are SEHNR and FQNEAQ (reference sequence). CDR3 sequence reads: CASSLGLALNEQFF. As DNA, the CDR3 is TGTGCCAGCAGCTTGGGACTAGCTTTGAATGAGCAGTTCTTC.

The chain is built from TRBV27 and TRBJ2-7; possibly TRBD1 for D (5 bases). Trimming left V 5 bases short and J 1 base short, with 18 bases between. There are 16 residues in the CDR3. Germline V gene data show CDR1 as MNHEY and CDR2 as SMNVEV (reference sequence). CDR3 region: CASSPPRQWGSYEQYF. In DNA form, the CDR3 reads TGTGCCAGCAGTCCCCCTAGACAGTGGGGTTCCTACGAGCAGTACTTC.

As concerns this clone: Other DNA sequences from this sample encode an identical CDR3 as well. The gene calls are TRBV30 and TRBJ2-6; D remains unclear. V was trimmed by 5 bases and J by 4 bases, leaving 6 bases between them. The CDR3 consists of 12 residues. Germline V gives CDR1 GTSNPN, CDR2 SVGIG (reference sequence). The CDR3 DNA sequence: TGTGCCTGGGGGTCCGGGGCCAACGTCCTGACTTTC. Translation: CAWGSGANVLTF.